The entry below describes one T cell receptor beta chain. The CDR3 extends over 13 amino acids. The germline V gene has CDR1 MDHEN and CDR2 SYDVKM. The V end was cut by 6 bases, the J end by 6 bases, with 15 bases between. This entry is derived from a study of spatial heterogeneity in lung cancer. Time point given: blood at routine non-recurrence follow-up after resection. MiXCR, applied by TCRdb to the 5' RACE reads, yields one record per CDR3 protein. Of 1,000 to 1,500 distinct CDR3 sequences detected, 27% appear once; the ten largest clones hold 30%. The clonotype comes from a male donor with early-stage non-small cell lung cancer. This sample comprised PBMCs, obtained at follow-up. The chain couples TRBV28 to TRBJ2-7; D tentatively reads TRBD1 or TRBD2 (5 bases each). CDR3 sequence (DNA): TGTGCCAGCAGGGGACCTCCGCTCGGCGAGCAGTACTTC. This sequence encodes CASRGPPLGEQYF.